This T cell receptor beta chain was found in a study of beta chain features in type 1 diabetes. Study-level information: Over all samples combined, fewer than 140,000,000 sorted cells were examined.

CDR3 length: 13 amino acids. Germline V gene lookup returns CDR1 SQVTM and CDR2 ANQGSEA. With 5 bases removed from V and 0 bases from J, the gap between germline ends came to 10 bases. Reverse transcribing all isolated RNA meant expressed TCRB transcripts were sequenced. TCRdb's table, derived via immunoSEQ multiplex PCR, lists solely in-frame clones and lacks some. The sample includes 280,000 or so clones, about 15% of them seen just once. Whole-study findings and limits: All four CD4+ subsets of Type 1 diabetes patients contained TCRB CDR3s that were moderately but significantly shorter. Whether HLA type influences TCRB rearrangement remained unresolved here.

This clone was seen a handful of times. Its antigen is as yet unknown. This same CDR3 is encoded by further DNA sequences in the sample. Sequencing input: naive CD4+ T cells from blood. The sequence was obtained from a young man with type 1 diabetes. The J gene is TRBJ1-1, the V gene TRBV29-1; no clear D gene. DNA of the CDR3: TGCAGCGTTAGAGGCAGACTGAACACTGAAGCTTTCTTT. It is translated as CSVRGRLNTEAFF.